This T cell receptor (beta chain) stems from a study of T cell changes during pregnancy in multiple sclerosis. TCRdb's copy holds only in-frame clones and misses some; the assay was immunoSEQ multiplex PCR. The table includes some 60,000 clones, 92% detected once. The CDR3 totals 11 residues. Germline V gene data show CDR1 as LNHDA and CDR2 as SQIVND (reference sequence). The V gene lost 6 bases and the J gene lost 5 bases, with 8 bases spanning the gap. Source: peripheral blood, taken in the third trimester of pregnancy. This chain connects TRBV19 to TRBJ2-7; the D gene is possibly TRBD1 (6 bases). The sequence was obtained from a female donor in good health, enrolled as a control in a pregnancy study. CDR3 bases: TGTGCCAGTAGGGGGGCTCACGAGCAGTACTTC. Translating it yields CASRGAHEQYF.